The 17 T cell receptor beta chains given below trace back to one sample, sequenced in a study of PD-L1 blockade in urothelial cancer. Data came from immunoSEQ multiplex PCR; TCRdb stores just in-frame clones and leaves some out. The table has about 40,000 clones, about four fifths seen once. Time point specified: peripheral blood 6 weeks after treatment start. The specimen was PBMCs, collected around atezolizumab (anti-PD-L1) treatment. The receptors were gathered from a man aged 40-49 years with urothelial cancer.

The V call is TRBV28, the J call TRBJ2-5; TRBD1 matches at 7 bases. V dropped 2 bases and J dropped 2; count of bases not matched to a gene: 11. This CDR3 is 17 amino acids long. CDR1 is MDHEN, CDR2 SYDVKM, per germline. CDR3: CASSLPPVGDRQETQYF. The CDR3, as DNA: TGTGCCAGCAGTTTACCACCCGTTGGGGACAGACAAGAGACCCAGTACTTC.

The chain uses TRBV9 and TRBJ2-3, with D possibly TRBD1 on 5 matching bases. The CDR3 has 15 residues. The ends were cut back, 0 bases at V and 6 bases at J, with 14 bases in the middle. Germline-derived CDR1 and CDR2 are SGDLS and YYNGEE. This CDR3 is CASSVGQLSLDTQYF. The CDR3 DNA is TGTGCCAGCAGCGTAGGACAGCTATCACTGGATACGCAGTATTTT.

This rearrangement joins TRBV11-2 to TRBJ1-2; D is uncertain. Trimming removed 3 bases from V and 6 bases from J, with 8 bases in between. This CDR3 is 12 amino acids long. Per the germline V gene, CDR1 is SGHAT and CDR2 is FQNNGV. CDR3 sequence: CASSLREDGYTF. The CDR3 DNA reads as TGTGCCAGCAGCTTGAGGGAGGATGGCTACACCTTC.

The chain links TRBV30 to TRBJ2-7, with D perhaps TRBD1 (5 bases). The germline V gene has CDR1 GTSNPN and CDR2 SVGIG (reference sequence). Trimming stripped 2 bases from V and 4 bases from J, with 6 bases between. CDR3 size: 11 residues. The CDR3 bases are TGTGCCTGGAGTTCAGGGTACGAGCAGTACTTC. Amino acids: CAWSSGYEQYF.

The chain carries TRBV6-5 and TRBJ1-2; 12 positions match TRBD1. V dropped 4 bases and J dropped 4; count of bases not matched to a gene: 7. Germline-derived CDR1 and CDR2 are MNHEY and SVGAGI. This CDR3 comprises 16 residues. CDR3 DNA: TGTGCCAGCAGTTCGCCAGGGACAGGGGGCAGCTATGGCTACACCTTC. This sequence encodes CASSSPGTGGSYGYTF.

The rearrangement joins TRBV5-8 to TRBJ2-5; 12 bases map to TRBD2. From germline, CDR1 is SGHTS and CDR2 YDEGEE. The CDR3 is made up of 16 amino acids. Losses at the gene ends were 4 bases for V and 2 bases for J; bases not matched to a gene: 6. The CDR3 nucleotides are TGTGCCAGCAGCGGAGGACTAGCGGGACCTCAAGAGACCCAGTACTTC. The encoded protein is CASSGGLAGPQETQYF. Using reference TRBV5-8 and TRBJ2-5 for the parts outside the CDR3, the full variable domain is EAGVTQSPTHLIKTRGQQATLRCSPISGHTSVYWYQQALGLGLQFLLWYDEGEERNRGNFPPRFSGRQFPNYSSELNVNALELEDSALYLCASSGGLAGPQETQYFGPGTRLLVL.

This clone was detected once. The rearrangement joins TRBV18 to TRBJ2-2, with D possibly TRBD1 on 6 matching bases. Germline V CDR1 and CDR2: KGHSH, LQKENI. Trimming cost V 6 bases and J 1 base, with 12 bases left between them. The CDR3 is 15 amino acids. The CDR3 protein is CASSQGGVNTGELFF. The CDR3 region has the DNA TGTGCCAGCTCCCAAGGGGGTGTGAACACCGGGGAGCTGTTTTTT.

The V and J genes are TRBV7-9 and TRBJ2-2, with D maybe TRBD1 (5 bases). V was trimmed by 6 bases and J by 6 bases, leaving 8 bases between them. There are 12 residues in the CDR3. Germline CDR1 SEHNR, CDR2 FQNEAQ (reference sequence). The CDR3 DNA follows: TGTGCCAGCAGACCAGGGCCCGGGGAGCTGTTTTTT. Protein: CASRPGPGELFF.

In its sample, this clone is medium-sized. The rearrangement uses TRBV5-1 and TRBJ1-1, with 7 bases matching TRBD1. The CDR3 loop spans 16 amino acids. In germline, CDR1 is SGHRS, CDR2 YFSETQ. Trimming cost V 2 bases and J 1 base; bases outside gene matches: 8. CDR3 sequence: CASSLSSRTGNTEAFF. CDR3 in DNA: TGCGCCAGCAGCTTATCCTCCCGGACAGGGAACACTGAAGCTTTCTTT.

The rearrangement links TRBV29-1 to TRBJ2-1; the D gene is possibly TRBD2 (6 bases). Trimming took off 3 bases at V and 7 bases at J, with 13 bases between the two ends. CDR1 is SQVTM and CDR2 is ANQGSEA in the germline V gene. There are 13 residues in the CDR3. The CDR3 loop is CSVDVGRSNEQFF. CDR3 DNA sequence: TGCAGCGTTGATGTGGGGAGGTCTAATGAGCAGTTCTTC.

The CDR3 spells CSAERGTQYF. CDR3 sequence (DNA): TGCAGCGCCGAGAGAGGGACCCAGTACTTC. The V gene is TRBV29-1, the J gene TRBJ2-5; D remains ambiguous. From germline, CDR1 is SQVTM and CDR2 ANQGSEA. The CDR3 runs to 10 residues. V was trimmed by 7 bases and J by 7 bases, leaving 10 bases between them.

The V and J genes are TRBV6-1 and TRBJ2-1; tentative D call: TRBD2 (5 bases). Germline V gene sequence: CDR1 MNHNS, CDR2 SASEGT. CDR3 size: 14 residues. Trimming stripped 6 bases from V and 6 bases from J, with 15 bases between. CDR3 DNA: TGTGCCAGCAGGGACTGGAGCCTCATCAATGAGCAGTTCTTC. Translation: CASRDWSLINEQFF.

The V gene is TRBV7-2, the J gene TRBJ2-1; D not resolved. Between the trimmed V and J ends, which lost 5 bases and 3 bases, there was a span of 14 bases. The germline gives CDR1 SGHTA, CDR2 FQGNSA. The CDR3 has 15 amino acids. The CDR3 DNA is TGTGCCAGCAGCCCGGTTGAGCTTGTCTACAATGAGCAGTTCTTC. As protein: CASSPVELVYNEQFF.

The chain joins TRBV6-6 to TRBJ2-5; 8 positions agree with TRBD1. The CDR3 extends over 13 amino acids. Germline V gene data show CDR1 as MNHNY and CDR2 as SVGAGI (reference sequence). V shed 6 bases and J 2 bases; nucleotides not matched to a gene: 2. The CDR3: CASSGQGQETQYF. The CDR3 nucleotides are TGTGCCAGCAGCGGACAGGGACAAGAGACCCAGTACTTC.

This sequence joins TRBV27 and TRBJ2-2, with 16 bases fitting TRBD2. From germline, CDR1 is MNHEY and CDR2 SMNVEV (reference sequence). This CDR3 comprises 19 residues. With 6 bases clipped from V and 6 bases from J, the junction kept 13 bases outside the gene matches. The CDR3 here is CASRAPGLAGGVMPGELFF. CDR3 bases: TGTGCCAGCAGGGCCCCGGGACTAGCGGGAGGGGTTATGCCCGGGGAGCTGTTTTTT.

Comments on this clone: The junction and the germline gene differ at one end; a read error may be behind it. The chain uses TRBV7-2 and TRBJ2-5, with 9 positions matching TRBD2. Germline assignment: CDR1 SGHTA and CDR2 FQGNSA. CDR3 length: 15 amino acids. The CDR3 sequence is CASSIAGAGGGTQYF. For the CDR3, the DNA is TGTGCCAGCAGCATAGCGGGAGCCGGGGGTGGGACCCAGTACTTC.

J is TRBJ1-1 and V is TRBV7-2; TRBD1 is a possible D gene (5 bases). V was shortened by 8 bases and J by 4 bases, with 14 bases between the two germline ends. The CDR3 totals 13 residues. Germline CDR1 is SGHTA and CDR2 is FQGNSA. CDR3 DNA sequence: TGTGCCAGCGGGGGAGGGAGTGGCACTGAAGCTTTCTTT. It specifies CASGGGSGTEAFF.